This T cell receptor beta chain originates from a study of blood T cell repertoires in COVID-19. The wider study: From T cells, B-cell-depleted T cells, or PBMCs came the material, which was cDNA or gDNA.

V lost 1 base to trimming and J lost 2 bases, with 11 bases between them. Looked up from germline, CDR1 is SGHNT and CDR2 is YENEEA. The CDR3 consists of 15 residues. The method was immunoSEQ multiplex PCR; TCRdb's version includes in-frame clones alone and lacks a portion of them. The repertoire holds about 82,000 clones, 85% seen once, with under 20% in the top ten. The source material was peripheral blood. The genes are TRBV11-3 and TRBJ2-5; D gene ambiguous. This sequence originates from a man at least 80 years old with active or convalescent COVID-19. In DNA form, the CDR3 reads TGTGCCAGCAGCTTAGGGGCGCCGCTGCAAGAGACCCAGTACTTC. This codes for CASSLGAPLQETQYF.